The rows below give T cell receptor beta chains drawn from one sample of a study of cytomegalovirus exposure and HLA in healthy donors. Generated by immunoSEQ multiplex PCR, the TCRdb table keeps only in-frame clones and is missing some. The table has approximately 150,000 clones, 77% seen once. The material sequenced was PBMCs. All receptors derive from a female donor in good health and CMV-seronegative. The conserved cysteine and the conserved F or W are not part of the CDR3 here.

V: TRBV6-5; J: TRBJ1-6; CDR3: ASTDGRRSPLH
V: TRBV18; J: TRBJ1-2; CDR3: ASSRGGSQNYGYT
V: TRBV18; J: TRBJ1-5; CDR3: ASSPTGVEVYQPQH
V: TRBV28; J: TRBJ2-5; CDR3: ASSFRGNQETQY
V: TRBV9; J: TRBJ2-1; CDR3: ASSPPLGGQF
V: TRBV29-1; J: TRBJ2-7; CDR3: SVAGVPSYEQY
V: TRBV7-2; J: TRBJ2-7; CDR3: ASSLYASGQEQY
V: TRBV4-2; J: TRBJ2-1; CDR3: ASSPQGANEWDEQF
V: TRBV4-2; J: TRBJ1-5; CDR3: ASSQELASNQPQH
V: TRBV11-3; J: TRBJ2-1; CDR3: ASSKLAGTGNEQF
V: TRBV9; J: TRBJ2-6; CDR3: ASSPEAGVGANVLT
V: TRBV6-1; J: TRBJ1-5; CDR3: ATASQPQH
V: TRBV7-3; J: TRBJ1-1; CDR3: ASSPTAGNTEAF
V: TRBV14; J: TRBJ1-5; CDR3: ASSQNRNQPQH
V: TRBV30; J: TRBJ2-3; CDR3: AWGGTFTDTQY
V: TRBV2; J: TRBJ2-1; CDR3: ASTLLDGTSGGFAYNEQF
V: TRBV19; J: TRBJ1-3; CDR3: ASSYERWLGGGNTIY
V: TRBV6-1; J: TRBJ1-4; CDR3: ASSLDRVDGKLF
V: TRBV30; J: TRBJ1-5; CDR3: AWSQSGQPQH
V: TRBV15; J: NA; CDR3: ATSRVPSYEQY
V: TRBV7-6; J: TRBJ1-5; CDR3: ASSGHNQPQH
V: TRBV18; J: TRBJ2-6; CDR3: ASSPDRTLGGANVLT
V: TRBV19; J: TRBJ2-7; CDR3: ASSKTGATGRSYEQY
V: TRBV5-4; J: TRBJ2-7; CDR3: ASSSPWDRGRVPYEQY
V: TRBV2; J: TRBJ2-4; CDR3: ASSPETVAKNIQY
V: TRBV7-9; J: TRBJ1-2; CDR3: ASSFGDTLDYGYT